Given below is one TCR beta chain in context. The antigen is unknown. The CDR3 has 17 amino acids. CDR1 is MNHEY, CDR2 SMNVEV, per germline (reference sequence). The germline V and J ends were trimmed by 3 bases and 2 bases, with 16 bases remaining between them. Second-dose recipients at about 4 or about 12 weeks were treated as one pooled group. This record comes from a study of T cell responses to AZD1222 COVID-19 vaccine. Whole-study results and caveats: There were mostly white British donors and more females than males, and clonal diversity was possibly underestimated. Samples come after the peak T cell response, not at day 14. Spike regions recognized by vaccine-associated CD4 TCRs spanned the protein, led by 160-218 and 743-854.

Clones were read by immunoSEQ multiplex PCR, and TCRdb kept only the in-frame ones, dropping some. Of about 270,000 clones listed, almost 95% are singletons. The receptor was isolated from an adult who received the AZD1222 COVID-19 vaccine. V is TRBV27 and J is TRBJ2-2; maybe TRBD1 (6 bases). Sequencing used peripheral blood, obtained 28 days after the second AZD1222 dose. CDR3 protein: CASSFLWEQGNTGELFF. CDR3 in DNA: TGTGCCAGCAGTTTTCTCTGGGAACAGGGTAACACCGGGGAGCTGTTTTTT.